These 29 T cell receptor beta chains share one sample of origin, sequenced in a study of T cells in Graves' hyperthyroidism and ophthalmopathy (dated by TCRdb to between 2018 and 2021). The protocol used for the library was multiplex PCR. The data were produced on an Illumina HiSeq 2000. Amplification of TCR beta CDR3 regions was carried out from RNA transcripts. For the first round of RT-PCR on the TCR CDR3, the HTBI primer set was used together with the Qiagen OneStep RT-PCR kit. TCRdb passed the public sequencing reads through fastp at Q25 and MiXCR, retaining productive beta sequences. Rows with one shared CDR3 protein collapse into an entry with the most common genes and DNA. This sample comprises approximately 330,000 distinct CDR3 sequences, roughly an eighth of them detected only once. Around 32% of the sample lies in the top ten. Sequenced input: blood. These TCRs come from a middle-aged woman with Graves' ophthalmopathy.

This clonotype was counted at least ten times. The J gene is TRBJ1-1, the V gene TRBV5-5; D gene ambiguous. Deletions cut 5 bases from V and 4 bases from J, with 18 bases between. Germline V gene sequence: CDR1 SGHKS, CDR2 YYEKEE (reference sequence). This CDR3 is 15 amino acids long. The CDR3 DNA reads as TGTGCCAGCAGTTCCCTTTCTGGGGTCTTCACTGAAGCTTTCTTT. Encoded protein: CASSSLSGVFTEAFF. Filled out from reference TRBV5-5 and TRBJ1-1, the complete variable domain reads DAGVTQSPTHLIKTRGQQVTLRCSPISGHKSVSWYQQVLGQGPQFIFQYYEKEERGRGNFPDRFSARQFPNYSSELNVNALLLGDSALYLCASSSLSGVFTEAFFGQGTRLTVV.

This clonotype showed up many times. The chain is built from TRBV25-1 and TRBJ2-7, with 10 positions matching TRBD1. Germline CDR1 MGHDK, CDR2 SYGVNS. The CDR3 covers 14 residues. Trimming removed 6 bases from V and 2 bases from J; junction bases left unmatched: 4. CDR3 bases: TGTGCCAGCAGATCTGGACAGGGGGCCTACGAGCAGTACTTC. It is translated as CASRSGQGAYEQYF.

About this clonotype: One base away lies a much larger clone, so this may be a sequencing read error. This rearrangement joins TRBV7-9 to TRBJ2-1; D could derive from TRBD1 or TRBD2 (5 bases each). The V gene's germline CDR1 is SEHNR and CDR2 FQNEAQ (reference sequence). V shed 11 bases and J shed 4 bases, with 18 bases lying between them. The CDR3 spans 14 residues. The CDR3 DNA reads as TGTGCCGGGGGTGCGGCCAGGCGTTACAATGAGCAGTTCTTC. Its protein is CAGGAARRYNEQFF.

The chain couples TRBV7-9 to TRBJ1-2, with TRBD1 matching 8 bases. The CDR3 covers 14 residues. Trimming took 5 bases from V and 6 from J; bases not matched to a gene: 8. The germline gives CDR1 SEHNR, CDR2 FQNEAQ (reference sequence). The CDR3 sequence: CASSRRGQVDGYTF. The DNA of the CDR3 is TGTGCCAGCAGCCGCCGGGGACAGGTGGATGGCTACACCTTC.

This clonotype was observed a few times. The chain recombines TRBV11-2 with TRBJ1-1; no reliable D call. V was shortened by 5 bases and J by 2 bases, with 27 bases between the two germline ends. The length of the CDR3 is 19 residues. Germline loops: CDR1 SGHAT, CDR2 FQNNGV. CDR3 region: CASSPRVDKGPGFNTEAFF. The CDR3 coding sequence is TGTGCCAGCAGCCCAAGGGTCGACAAGGGCCCGGGATTTAACACTGAAGCTTTCTTT.

Comments on this clonotype: It may be a read error: a sequence one base away is much more abundant. This chain uses TRBV6-1 with TRBJ2-3, with a tentative D call TRBD2 (6 bases). Germline CDR1 reads MNHNS; CDR2 reads SASEGT. Deletions cut 10 bases from V and 0 bases from J, with 14 bases between. The CDR3 has 14 residues. This CDR3 is CATGTQTSTDTQYF. In DNA form, the CDR3 reads TGTGCCACCGGGACTCAAACTAGCACAGATACGCAGTATTTT.

The V gene is TRBV11-2, the J gene TRBJ2-5; 8 bases are shared with TRBD2. V shed 1 base, J shed 5 bases, and the junction held 6 bases outside the gene matches. Germline assignment: CDR1 SGHAT and CDR2 FQNNGV. CDR3 length: 15 amino acids. CDR3 loop: CASSLAGGREETQYF. The CDR3 bases are TGTGCCAGCAGCTTAGCGGGGGGGCGAGAGGAGACCCAGTACTTC.

This clonotype was seen more than once but under ten times. This chain's CDR3 is CASSASGHEQYF. CDR3 in DNA: TGCGCCAGCAGCGCGAGCGGCCACGAGCAGTACTTC. The chain joins TRBV5-1 to TRBJ2-7, with D tentatively TRBD2 (5 bases). This CDR3 is 12 amino acids long. CDR1 and CDR2 from the germline V gene are SGHRS and YFSETQ. The ends were cut back, 4 bases at V and 5 bases at J, with 10 bases in the middle. Full variable domain (outside the CDR3, taken from reference TRBV5-1 and TRBJ2-7): KAGVTQTPRYLIKTRGQQVTLSCSPISGHRSVSWYQQTPGQGLQFLFEYFSETQRNKGNFPGRFSGRQFSNSRSEMNVSTLELGDSALYLCASSASGHEQYFGPGTRLTVT.

The chain has TRBV6-2 or TRBV6-3 and TRBJ2-7; D is ambiguous. Trimming pared 5 bases from V and 2 bases from J, leaving 10 bases between. The CDR3 sequence is 13 residues long. Germline assignment: CDR1 MNHEY and CDR2 SVGEGT. CDR3 sequence reads: CASSPQSTYEQYF. In DNA form, the CDR3 reads TGTGCCAGCAGTCCCCAGTCAACCTACGAGCAGTACTTC.

This clonotype occurred many times. CDR3 DNA sequence: TGTGCCATCAGTGAAAGTGCTCAGACAAATAATCAGCCCCAGCATTTT. Translating it yields CAISESAQTNNQPQHF. The rearrangement joins TRBV10-3 to TRBJ1-5, with D unresolved. The CDR3 covers 16 residues. The V gene's germline CDR1 is ENHRY and CDR2 SYGVKD. The V end was cut by 3 bases, the J end by 4 bases, with 16 bases between.

Ten or more counts support this clonotype. The V and J genes are TRBV11-2 and TRBJ2-1; TRBD1 matches 12 bases. The CDR3 is 16 amino acids. CDR1 SGHAT and CDR2 FQNNGV come from the germline V gene. V shed 5 bases and J 8 bases; nucleotides not matched to a gene: 10. CDR3 region: CASSPSRDRGQDEQFF. The CDR3, as DNA: TGTGCCAGCAGCCCGAGCCGGGACAGGGGGCAGGATGAGCAGTTCTTC.

The sample holds many counts of this clonotype. The chain recombines TRBV11-3 with TRBJ2-3, with D possibly matching TRBD2 (6 bases). The CDR3 has 20 residues. Germline CDR1 is SGHNT and CDR2 is YENEEA. Trimming shortened V by 4 bases and J by 3 bases, and 29 bases separated the two germline ends. Written as DNA, the CDR3 is TGTGCCAGCAGCTACGGACTACGAATATCGACCTCACAATCTACAGATACGCAGTATTTT. It yields the protein CASSYGLRISTSQSTDTQYF.

This clonotype was detected once. This chain connects TRBV29-1 to TRBJ2-7, with 7 bases aligning to TRBD2. CDR3 length: 17 residues. Germline CDR1 SQVTM, CDR2 ANQGSEA. V trimming: 2 bases; J trimming: 2 bases; junction bases outside the gene matches: 15. CDR3 region: CSVEFSVGGGGAYEQYF. CDR3 in DNA: TGCAGCGTTGAATTCAGCGTGGGGGGGGGGGGGGCCTACGAGCAGTACTTC.

This clonotype was found many times. CDR3 sequence reads: CASTRGAGNTIYF. DNA for the CDR3: TGTGCCAGCACCAGGGGCGCTGGAAACACCATATATTTT. J is TRBJ1-3 and V is TRBV28; a possible D gene is TRBD1 (6 bases). V was pared by 7 bases and J by 2 bases, with 9 bases between. The CDR3 extends over 13 amino acids. Germline-derived CDR1 and CDR2 are MDHEN and SYDVKM.

This clonotype came up a few times. The chain carries TRBV28 and TRBJ2-7, with 8 nucleotides matching TRBD1. This CDR3 is 13 amino acids long. Germline assignment: CDR1 MDHEN and CDR2 SYDVKM. V lost 7 bases, J lost 1 base, and 3 bases stayed unmatched. CDR3 region: CASMRTGSYEQYF. Here the CDR3 DNA reads TGTGCCAGCATGAGGACAGGGTCCTACGAGCAGTACTTC.

As regards this clonotype: Being one base from a much bigger clone, this may be a read error. V is TRBV3-1 and J is TRBJ2-3; 9 bases agree with TRBD2. The ends lost 1 base at V and 10 bases at J; junction bases unmatched: 15. The length of the CDR3 is 17 residues. The V gene's germline CDR1 is LGHDT and CDR2 YNNKEL (reference sequence). CDR3: CASSQALAGRGKDAQYF. As DNA, the CDR3 is TGTGCCAGCAGCCAAGCCCTAGCGGGACGGGGTAAGGATGCGCAGTATTTT.

This clonotype has just a few counts. The chain uses TRBV7-9 and TRBJ2-1, with TRBD2 identical over 8 bases. Looked up from germline, CDR1 is SEHNR and CDR2 is FQNEAQ (reference sequence). CDR3 size: 18 residues. The V segment lost 5 bases and the J segment 8 bases; nucleotides outside the gene matches: 20. The CDR3 sequence is CASSLPAIPRRGGDEQFF. The DNA of the CDR3 is TGTGCCAGCAGCCTACCGGCTATACCGCGCCGGGGGGGCGATGAGCAGTTCTTC.

This clonotype was seen many times. The chain recombines TRBV2 with TRBJ2-1; 13 nucleotides align to TRBD2. The CDR3 spans 16 residues. Germline V gene lookup returns CDR1 SNHLY and CDR2 FYNNEI. The V segment lost 5 bases and the J segment 9 bases; nucleotides outside the gene matches: 10. The CDR3 sequence is CASSIWTSGGLGEQFF. The CDR3 DNA follows: TGTGCCAGCAGTATCTGGACTAGCGGGGGTTTAGGTGAGCAGTTCTTC.

This clonotype has ten or more counts. J is TRBJ1-1 and V is TRBV12-3 or TRBV12-4; D unclear. CDR3 length: 13 residues. V gave up 6 bases and J gave up 4 bases, with 12 bases separating them. The CDR3, as DNA: TGTGCCAGCAGAGAGGAGGGAGTCACTGAAGCTTTCTTT. Encoded protein: CASREEGVTEAFF.

This clonotype was seen at least ten times. This chain uses TRBV11-2 with TRBJ2-2; D is unclear. There are 15 residues in the CDR3. With 2 bases removed from V and 1 base from J, the gap between germline ends came to 8 bases. In germline, CDR1 is SGHAT, CDR2 FQNNGV. CDR3: CASSLSAGNTGELFF. CDR3 DNA: TGTGCCAGCAGCTTATCGGCAGGGAACACCGGGGAGCTGTTTTTT.

This clonotype has a single count. The chain uses TRBV7-2 and TRBJ1-1; D gene unclear. V lost 1 base, J lost 4 bases, and 22 bases lay in between. Germline CDR1 SGHTA, CDR2 FQGNSA. The CDR3 contains 18 residues. CDR3 in DNA: TGTGCCAGCAGCTTAGTTCCGGTCCCTTCTGTGGGGAGCACTGAAGCTTTCTTT. Amino acids: CASSLVPVPSVGSTEAFF.

The sample holds many counts of this clonotype. The gene calls are TRBV20-1 and TRBJ2-3, with D perhaps assigned TRBD1 or TRBD2 (5 bases each). The germline gives CDR1 DFQATT, CDR2 SNEGSKA (reference sequence). V was cut by 6 bases and J by 2 bases, with 12 bases left in between. CDR3 size: 13 residues. This CDR3 reads CSASGTFTDTQYF. CDR3 nucleotide sequence: TGCAGTGCGTCAGGGACCTTCACAGATACGCAGTATTTT.

The V call is TRBV20-1, the J call TRBJ2-4; 10 bases are a match to TRBD2. CDR1 is DFQATT, CDR2 SNEGSKA, per germline (reference sequence). The CDR3 runs 13 residues. J gave up 6 bases and V 6 bases, and 5 bases lay outside the gene matches. The DNA of the CDR3 is TGCAGTGCAACTAGCGGGGAGGGAAACATTCAGTACTTC. It translates to CSATSGEGNIQYF.

This clonotype was seen more than once but under ten times. This chain joins TRBV24-1 and TRBJ1-6; D is possibly TRBD1 (6 bases). Germline CDR1 KGHDR, CDR2 SFDVKD. This CDR3 spans 15 amino acids. Trimming cost V 2 bases and J 8 bases, with 12 bases left between them. In DNA, the CDR3 is TGTGCCACCAGTGATTCCCGAGGGGGGGATTCACCCCTCCACTTT. This sequence encodes CATSDSRGGDSPLHF.

This clonotype came up a few times. The J gene is TRBJ2-1, the V gene TRBV20-1; D may be TRBD1 (5 bases). The germline gives CDR1 DFQATT, CDR2 SNEGSKA (reference sequence). The CDR3 runs 15 residues. V lost 0 bases to trimming and J lost 3 bases, with 12 bases between them. The CDR3 DNA reads TGCAGTGCTAGAGATGCCCAACAGGTCTACAATGAGCAGTTCTTC. This translates into CSARDAQQVYNEQFF.

This clonotype was seen a few times. This chain joins TRBV20-1 and TRBJ2-4; possibly TRBD1 for D (5 bases). Germline V gene sequence: CDR1 DFQATT, CDR2 SNEGSKA (reference sequence). V was cut by 3 bases and J by 0 bases, with 21 bases left in between. CDR3 length equals 18 residues. This CDR3 reads CSASSTVTEHIAKNIQYF. CDR3 sequence (DNA): TGCAGTGCTAGTTCCACCGTGACAGAACACATAGCCAAAAACATTCAGTACTTC.

In this sample, this clonotype turned up many times. The V gene is TRBV7-6, the J gene TRBJ1-2; possibly TRBD1 for D (6 bases). Germline CDR1 SGHVS, CDR2 FNYEAQ. V was pared by 3 bases and J by 5 bases, with 16 bases between. This CDR3 comprises 15 residues. This chain's CDR3 is CASSFGATGVYGYTF. Here the CDR3 DNA reads TGTGCCAGCAGCTTTGGTGCGACAGGAGTGTATGGCTACACCTTC.

This clonotype was counted a few times. The rearrangement joins TRBV10-3 to TRBJ1-1; weak D call: TRBD1 (5 bases). The CDR3 covers 19 residues. Deletions cut 6 bases from V and 0 bases from J, with 26 bases between. CDR1 is ENHRY and CDR2 is SYGVKD in the germline V gene. The CDR3 loop reads CAISEVKGTVREMNTEAFF. For the CDR3, the DNA is TGTGCCATCAGCGAGGTGAAAGGGACCGTCCGGGAGATGAACACTGAAGCTTTCTTT.

This clonotype has ten or more counts. The rearrangement links TRBV10-3 to TRBJ2-5; TRBD2 matches at 7 bases. CDR3 length: 15 amino acids. CDR1 ENHRY and CDR2 SYGVKD come from the germline V gene. With V trimmed by 9 bases and J by 4 bases, 14 bases remained unmatched. CDR3 loop: CAISSRPREGETQYF. The CDR3 nucleotides read TGTGCCATTTCCTCCCGCCCCAGGGAGGGAGAGACCCAGTACTTC.